Listed here is a single T cell receptor beta chain. What it binds is unknown. Clones were read by immunoSEQ multiplex PCR, and TCRdb kept only the in-frame ones, dropping some. The sample has 70,000 to 85,000 clones; over 85% are singletons. This sample stems from a study of OX40 agonist ivuxolimab in advanced cancers. Study details: Patients assigned to dose escalation were diagnosed with hepatocellular carcinoma, melanoma, renal cell or head and neck cancer. Previous treatment with anti-PD-1, anti-PD-L1 or anti-CTLA-4 therapy was allowed; about 40% had received some.

Study results and limitations: Among some nonresponders, normalized T-cell clonal expansion was also low.

This CDR3 has 14 residues. CDR1 and CDR2 from the germline V gene are MGHRA and YSYEKL. The V and J ends lost 8 bases and 4 bases, in that order; junction bases with no gene match: 6. V gene TRBV4-1 combines with J gene TRBJ2-1, with 9 bases matching TRBD2. This specimen was CD4+ or CD8+ T cells sorted from blood, taken in a trial of the OX40 agonist ivuxolimab. The sequence was obtained from an adult with an advanced solid tumor such as melanoma, head and neck, liver or kidney cancer. CDR3 in DNA: TGCGCCAGCGCCCGGACTAGCGAATACAATGAGCAGTTCTTC. This translates into CASARTSEYNEQFF.